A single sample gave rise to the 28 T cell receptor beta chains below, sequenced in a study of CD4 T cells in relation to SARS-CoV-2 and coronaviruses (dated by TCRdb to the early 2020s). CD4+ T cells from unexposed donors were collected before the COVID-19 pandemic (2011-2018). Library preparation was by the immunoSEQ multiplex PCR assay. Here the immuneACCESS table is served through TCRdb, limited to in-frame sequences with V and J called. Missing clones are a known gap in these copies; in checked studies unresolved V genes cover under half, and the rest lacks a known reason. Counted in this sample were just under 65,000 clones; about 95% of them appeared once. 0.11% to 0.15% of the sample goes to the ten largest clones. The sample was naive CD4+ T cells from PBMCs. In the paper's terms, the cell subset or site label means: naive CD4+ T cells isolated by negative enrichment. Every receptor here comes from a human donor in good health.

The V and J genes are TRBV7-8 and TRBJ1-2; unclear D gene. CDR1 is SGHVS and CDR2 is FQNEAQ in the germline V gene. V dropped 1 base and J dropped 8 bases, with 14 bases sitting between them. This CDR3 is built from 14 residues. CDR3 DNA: TGTGCCAGCAGCTTAGGGCAGAACTTAAGAGGCTACACCTTC. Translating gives CASSLGQNLRGYTF.

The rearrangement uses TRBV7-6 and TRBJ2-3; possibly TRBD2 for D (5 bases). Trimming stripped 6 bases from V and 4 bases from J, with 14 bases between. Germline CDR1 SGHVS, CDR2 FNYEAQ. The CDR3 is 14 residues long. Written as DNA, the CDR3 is TGTGCCAGCAGGGGAGTCGGGCGGGCAGATACGCAGTATTTT. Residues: CASRGVGRADTQYF. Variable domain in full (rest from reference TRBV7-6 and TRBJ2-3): GAGVSQSPRYKVTKRGQDVALRCDPISGHVSLYWYRQALGQGPEFLTYFNYEAQQDKSGLPNDRFSAERPEGSISTLTIQRTEQRDSAMYRCASRGVGRADTQYFGPGTRLTVL.

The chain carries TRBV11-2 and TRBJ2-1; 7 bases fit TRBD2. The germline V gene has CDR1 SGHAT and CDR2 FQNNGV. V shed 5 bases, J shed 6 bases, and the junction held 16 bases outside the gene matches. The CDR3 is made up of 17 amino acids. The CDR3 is CASSRSLSGPLGNEQFF. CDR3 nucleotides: TGTGCCAGCAGCCGGAGTCTTAGCGGGCCCCTGGGCAATGAGCAGTTCTTC.

The chain's CDR3 is CASSRGDRSLNSPLHF. DNA of the CDR3: TGTGCCAGCAGTAGAGGAGACCGATCCCTTAATTCACCCCTCCACTTT. This chain connects TRBV2 to TRBJ1-6; D not certain. Trimming took off 5 bases at V and 6 bases at J, with 17 bases between the two ends. The germline gives CDR1 SNHLY, CDR2 FYNNEI. The CDR3 is 16 amino acids.

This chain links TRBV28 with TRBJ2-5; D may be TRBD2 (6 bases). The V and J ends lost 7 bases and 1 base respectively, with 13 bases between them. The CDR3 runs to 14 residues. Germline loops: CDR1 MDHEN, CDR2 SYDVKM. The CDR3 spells CASTEGPFQETQYF. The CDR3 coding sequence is TGTGCCAGCACGGAGGGACCCTTCCAAGAGACCCAGTACTTC.

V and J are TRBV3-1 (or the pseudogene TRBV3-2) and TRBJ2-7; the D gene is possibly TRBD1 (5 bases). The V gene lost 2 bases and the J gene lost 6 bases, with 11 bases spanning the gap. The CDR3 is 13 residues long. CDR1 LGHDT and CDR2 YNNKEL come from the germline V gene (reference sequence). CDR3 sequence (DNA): TGTGCCAGCAGCCAATCGACAGTCCCCGAGCAGTACTTC. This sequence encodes CASSQSTVPEQYF.

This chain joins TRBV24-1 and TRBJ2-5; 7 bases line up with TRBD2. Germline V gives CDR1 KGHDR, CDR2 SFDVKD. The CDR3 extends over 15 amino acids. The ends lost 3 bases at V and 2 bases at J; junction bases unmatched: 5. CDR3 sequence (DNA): TGTGCCACCAGTGATGGGGAGGGACTACAAGAGACCCAGTACTTC. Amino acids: CATSDGEGLQETQYF.

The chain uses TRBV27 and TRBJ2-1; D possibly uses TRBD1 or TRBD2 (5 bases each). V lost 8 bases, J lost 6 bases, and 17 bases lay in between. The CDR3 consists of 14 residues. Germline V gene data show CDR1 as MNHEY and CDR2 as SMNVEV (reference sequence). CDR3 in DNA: TGTGCCAGCCGGGGCAGCCTTATGTTCAATGAGCAGTTCTTC. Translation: CASRGSLMFNEQFF.

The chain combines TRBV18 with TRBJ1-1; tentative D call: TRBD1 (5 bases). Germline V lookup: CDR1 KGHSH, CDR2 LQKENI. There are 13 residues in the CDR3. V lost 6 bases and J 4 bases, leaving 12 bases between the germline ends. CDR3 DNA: TGTGCCAGCTCCCCCAGGGAGGGCACTGAAGCTTTCTTT. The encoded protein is CASSPREGTEAFF.

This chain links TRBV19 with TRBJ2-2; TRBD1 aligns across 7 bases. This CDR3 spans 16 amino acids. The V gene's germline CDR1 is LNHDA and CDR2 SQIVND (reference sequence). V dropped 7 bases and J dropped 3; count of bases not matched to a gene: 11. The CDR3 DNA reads TGTGCCAGTAAAAACCGAAGGGGGCCAGACACCGGGGAGCTGTTTTTT. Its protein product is CASKNRRGPDTGELFF.

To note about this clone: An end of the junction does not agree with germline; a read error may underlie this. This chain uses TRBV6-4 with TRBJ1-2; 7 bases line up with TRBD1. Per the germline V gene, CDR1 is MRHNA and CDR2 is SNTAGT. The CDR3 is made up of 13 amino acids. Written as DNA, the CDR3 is TGTGCCAGCAGTGACTTGCTAAAGACAGGGACGGCCTTC. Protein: CASSDLLKTGTAF.

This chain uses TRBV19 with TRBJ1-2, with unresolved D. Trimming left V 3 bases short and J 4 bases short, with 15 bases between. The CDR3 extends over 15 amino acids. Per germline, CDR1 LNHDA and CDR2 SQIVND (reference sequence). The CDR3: CASSIAAAPGYGYTF. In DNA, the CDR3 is TGTGCCAGTAGTATCGCGGCAGCCCCTGGCTATGGCTACACCTTC. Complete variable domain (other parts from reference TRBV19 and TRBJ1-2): DGGITQSPKYLFRKEGQNVTLSCEQNLNHDAMYWYRQDPGQGLRLIYYSQIVNDFQKGDIAEGYSVSREKKESFPLTVTSAQKNPTAFYLCASSIAAAPGYGYTFGSGTRLTVV.

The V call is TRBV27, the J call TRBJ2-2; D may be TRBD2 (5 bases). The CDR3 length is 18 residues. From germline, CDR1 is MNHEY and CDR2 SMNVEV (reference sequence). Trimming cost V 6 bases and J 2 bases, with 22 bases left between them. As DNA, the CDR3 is TGTGCCAGCAGCCTACGAACTGGCCGGGGAATAAACACCGGGGAGCTGTTTTTT. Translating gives CASSLRTGRGINTGELFF.

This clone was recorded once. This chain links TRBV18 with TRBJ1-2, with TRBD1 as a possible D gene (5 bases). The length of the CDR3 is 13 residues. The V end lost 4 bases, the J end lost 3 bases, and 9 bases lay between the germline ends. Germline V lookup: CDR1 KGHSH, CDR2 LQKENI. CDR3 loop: CASSHETDYGYTF. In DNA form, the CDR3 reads TGTGCCAGCTCACATGAGACAGACTATGGCTACACCTTC.

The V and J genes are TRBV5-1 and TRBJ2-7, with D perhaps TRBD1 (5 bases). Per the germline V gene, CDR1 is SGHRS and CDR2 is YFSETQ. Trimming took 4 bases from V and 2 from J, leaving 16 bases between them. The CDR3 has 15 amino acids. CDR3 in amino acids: CASSPRVRGTYEQYF. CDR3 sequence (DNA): TGCGCCAGCAGCCCCAGGGTCAGAGGAACCTACGAGCAGTACTTC.

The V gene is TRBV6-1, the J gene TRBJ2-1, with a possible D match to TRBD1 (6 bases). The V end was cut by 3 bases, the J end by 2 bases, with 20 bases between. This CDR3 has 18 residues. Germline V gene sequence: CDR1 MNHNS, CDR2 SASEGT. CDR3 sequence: CASSEGAGGRGPYNEQFF. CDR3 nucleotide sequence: TGTGCCAGCAGTGAGGGGGCAGGAGGAAGAGGTCCCTACAATGAGCAGTTCTTC.

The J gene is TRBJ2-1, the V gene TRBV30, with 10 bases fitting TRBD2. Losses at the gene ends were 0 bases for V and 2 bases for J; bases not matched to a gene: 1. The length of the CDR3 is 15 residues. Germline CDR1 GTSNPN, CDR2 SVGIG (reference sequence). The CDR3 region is CAWSVTSGTYNEQFF. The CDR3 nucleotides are TGTGCCTGGAGTGTAACTAGCGGGACCTACAATGAGCAGTTCTTC.

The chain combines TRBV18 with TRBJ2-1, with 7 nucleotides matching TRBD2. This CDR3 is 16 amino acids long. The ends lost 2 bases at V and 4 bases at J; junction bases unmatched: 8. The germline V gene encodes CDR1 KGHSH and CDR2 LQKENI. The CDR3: CASSPMDSGLYNEQFF. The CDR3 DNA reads TGTGCCAGCTCACCAATGGATAGCGGGTTATACAATGAGCAGTTCTTC.

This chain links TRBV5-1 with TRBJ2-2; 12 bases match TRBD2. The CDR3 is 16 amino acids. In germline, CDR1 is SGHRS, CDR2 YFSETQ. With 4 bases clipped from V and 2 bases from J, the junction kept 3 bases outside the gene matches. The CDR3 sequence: CASSPGLAGNTGELFF. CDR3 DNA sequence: TGCGCCAGCAGCCCCGGACTAGCGGGAAACACCGGGGAGCTGTTTTTT.

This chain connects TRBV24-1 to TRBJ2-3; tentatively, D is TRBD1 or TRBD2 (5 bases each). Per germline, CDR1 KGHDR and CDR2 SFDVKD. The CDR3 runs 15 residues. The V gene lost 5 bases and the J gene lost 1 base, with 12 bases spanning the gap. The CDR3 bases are TGTGCCACCAGTGCCCTAGGGACCCGCACAGATACGCAGTATTTT. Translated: CATSALGTRTDTQYF.

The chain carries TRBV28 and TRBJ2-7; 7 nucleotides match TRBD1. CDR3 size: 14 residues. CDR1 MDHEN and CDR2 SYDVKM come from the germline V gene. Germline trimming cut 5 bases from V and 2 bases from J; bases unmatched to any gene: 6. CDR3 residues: CASSPMGQPYEQYF. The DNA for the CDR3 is TGTGCCAGCAGTCCAATGGGACAGCCCTACGAGCAGTACTTC.

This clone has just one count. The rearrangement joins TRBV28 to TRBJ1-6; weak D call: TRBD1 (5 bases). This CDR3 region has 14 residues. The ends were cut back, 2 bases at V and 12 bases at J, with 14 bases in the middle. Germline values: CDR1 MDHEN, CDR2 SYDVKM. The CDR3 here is CASSLVSPRGPLHF. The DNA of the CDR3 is TGTGCCAGCAGTTTAGTCAGCCCGAGGGGACCCCTCCACTTT.

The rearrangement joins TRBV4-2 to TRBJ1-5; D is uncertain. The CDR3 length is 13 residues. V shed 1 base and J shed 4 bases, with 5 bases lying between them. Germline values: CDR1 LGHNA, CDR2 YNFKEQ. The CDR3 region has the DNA TGTGCCAGCAGCCAAGGAGGGAATCAGCCCCAGCATTTT. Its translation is CASSQGGNQPQHF.

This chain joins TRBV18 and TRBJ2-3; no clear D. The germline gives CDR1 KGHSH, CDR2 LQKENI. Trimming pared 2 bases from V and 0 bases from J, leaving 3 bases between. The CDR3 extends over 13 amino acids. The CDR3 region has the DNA TGTGCCAGCTCACCAATCAGCACAGATACGCAGTATTTT. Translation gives CASSPISTDTQYF. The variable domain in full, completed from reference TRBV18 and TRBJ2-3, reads NAGVMQNPRHLVRRRGQEARLRCSPMKGHSHVYWYRQLPEEGLKFMVYLQKENIIDESGMPKERFSAEFPKEGPSILRIQQVVRGDSAAYFCASSPISTDTQYFGPGTRLTVL.

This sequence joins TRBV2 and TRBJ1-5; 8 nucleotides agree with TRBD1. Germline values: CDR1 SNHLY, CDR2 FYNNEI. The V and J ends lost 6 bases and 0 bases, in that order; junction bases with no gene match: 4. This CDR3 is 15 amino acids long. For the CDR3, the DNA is TGTGCCAGCAGAGGGACAGGCGGTAGCAATCAGCCCCAGCATTTT. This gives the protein CASRGTGGSNQPQHF.

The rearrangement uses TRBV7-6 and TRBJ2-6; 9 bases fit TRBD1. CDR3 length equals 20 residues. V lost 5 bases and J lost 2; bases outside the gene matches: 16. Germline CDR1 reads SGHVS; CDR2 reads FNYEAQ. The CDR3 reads CASSPRPGPGQGTGANVLTF. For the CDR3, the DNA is TGTGCCAGCAGCCCCCGTCCAGGCCCGGGACAGGGAACTGGGGCCAACGTCCTGACTTTC.

CDR3: CSATKTGVTDTQYF. The CDR3 DNA reads as TGCAGCGCGACCAAAACAGGGGTCACAGATACGCAGTATTTT. The chain has TRBV29-1 and TRBJ2-3, with 7 nucleotides matching TRBD1. The CDR3 totals 14 residues. Germline-derived CDR1 and CDR2 are SQVTM and ANQGSEA. The junction had 9 bases not matched to a gene; V was cut back by 7 bases and J by 2 bases.

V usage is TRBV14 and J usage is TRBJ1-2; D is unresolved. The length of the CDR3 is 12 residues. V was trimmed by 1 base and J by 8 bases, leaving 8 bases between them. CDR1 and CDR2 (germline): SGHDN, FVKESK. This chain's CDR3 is CASSQVFGGYTF. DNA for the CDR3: TGTGCCAGCAGCCAAGTATTTGGAGGCTACACCTTC.